Each of the 11 T cell receptor beta chains below was sequenced from the same sample in a study of circulating CD8 cells and anti-PD-1 response in melanoma. From live CD3+CD8+TCRalphabeta+ cells, four PD-1 and/or TIGIT subsets were sorted. Each library started from roughly 15 ng of total RNA using the QIAseq Immune Repertoire TCR panel. TCRdb recomputed calls from the reads with MiXCR, one row per CDR3 protein. Found here are some 960 distinct CDR3 sequences, 9.5% to 13% of them singletons; the top ten hold around 13%. This specimen was CD8+ T cells from PBMCs, taken at baseline or after one month of anti-PD-1 therapy (not recorded which). The receptors were gathered from a human donor with melanoma.

This clonotype is deemed medium-sized. J is TRBJ2-7 and V is TRBV4-1, with D maybe TRBD2 (5 bases). Germline-derived CDR1 and CDR2 are MGHRA and YSYEKL. Trimming left V 4 bases short and J 0 bases short, with 13 bases between. The CDR3 has 15 residues. In nucleotides, the CDR3 is TGCGCCAGCAGCCGCGTCCCCGGGGTCTCCTACGAGCAGTACTTC. This sequence encodes CASSRVPGVSYEQYF.

This clonotype is medium-sized by share. The CDR3 sequence: CASTQGKTNSPLHF. The CDR3 bases are TGTGCCAGCACCCAGGGAAAGACAAATTCACCCCTCCACTTT. This chain links TRBV7-2 with TRBJ1-6; TRBD1 might be the D (5 bases). From germline, CDR1 is SGHTA and CDR2 FQGNSA. V was shortened by 7 bases and J by 7 bases, with 14 bases between the two germline ends. This CDR3 spans 14 amino acids.

This clonotype was detected a few times. V is TRBV5-6 and J is TRBJ2-1, with D uncertain. Trimming removed 4 bases at V and 3 bases at J, with 11 bases between. The V gene's germline CDR1 is SGHDT and CDR2 YYEEEE. The CDR3 sequence is 14 residues long. DNA of the CDR3: TGTGCCAGCAGCGCCGGCGGCTTCTACAATGAGCAGTTCTTC. It codes for CASSAGGFYNEQFF.

This clonotype is classed as large. The chain's CDR3 is CASSVGDSGRFGELFF. For the CDR3, the DNA is TGTGCCAGCAGCGTAGGGGATAGCGGGAGATTCGGGGAGCTGTTTTTT. This sequence joins TRBV9 and TRBJ2-2; 9 nucleotides line up with TRBD2. V lost 0 bases and J lost 7; bases outside the gene matches: 7. The CDR3 is made up of 16 amino acids. The V gene's germline CDR1 is SGDLS and CDR2 YYNGEE. Combining the CDR3 with reference TRBV9 and TRBJ2-2 gives the whole variable domain DSGVTQTPKHLITATGQRVTLRCSPRSGDLSVYWYQQSLDQGLQFLIQYYNGEERAKGNILERFSAQQFPDLHSELNLSSLELGDSALYFCASSVGDSGRFGELFFGEGSRLTVL.

This clonotype is deemed medium-sized (0.01 to 0.1%). The chain employs TRBV29-1 and TRBJ1-1; D call uncertain. CDR1 and CDR2 (germline): SQVTM, ANQGSEA. Trimming pared 2 bases from V and 3 bases from J, leaving 7 bases between. The length of the CDR3 is 12 residues. DNA for the CDR3: TGCAGCGTTGAATTTGGCGACACTGAAGCTTTCTTT. This gives the protein CSVEFGDTEAFF.

The J gene is TRBJ2-7, the V gene TRBV28; D is possibly TRBD2 (5 bases). The CDR3 has 15 amino acids. V was pared by 6 bases and J by 0 bases, with 15 bases between. Germline V gene data show CDR1 as MDHEN and CDR2 as SYDVKM. CDR3 DNA: TGTGCCAGCAGCGTGGTGGCCGGGAACTCCTACGAGCAGTACTTC. Translated, it gives CASSVVAGNSYEQYF.

This clonotype is deemed large. This chain connects TRBV29-1 to TRBJ2-7; TRBD1 aligns across 9 bases. CDR1 is SQVTM and CDR2 is ANQGSEA in the germline V gene. There are 12 residues in the CDR3. The V and J ends lost 7 bases and 4 bases, in that order; junction bases with no gene match: 5. The CDR3 DNA is TGCAGCGCTGGGACAGGGACGTACGAGCAGTACTTC. This sequence encodes CSAGTGTYEQYF.

The sample holds a few counts of this clonotype. A read error is possible here, since a much larger clone lies one base away. This CDR3 is missing its conserved last phenylalanine or tryptophan, likely due to a read error. The chain uses TRBV5-5 and TRBJ1-2, with D unresolved. Trimming pared 4 bases from V and 4 bases from J, leaving 11 bases between. Germline loops: CDR1 SGHKS, CDR2 YYEKEE (reference sequence). The CDR3 runs to 13 residues. CDR3 coding DNA: TGTGCCAGCAGCCCCCCAGTTGGCTATGGCTACACCCTC. Protein product: CASSPPVGYGYTL.

In its sample, this clonotype is large. V is TRBV27 and J is TRBJ2-3; D unclear. Germline lookup yields CDR1 MNHEY and CDR2 SMNVEV (reference sequence). Trimming shortened V by 0 bases and J by 2 bases, and 6 bases separated the two germline ends. The CDR3 consists of 14 residues. The CDR3 coding sequence is TGTGCCAGCAGTTTATCGGGTGCCACAGATACGCAGTATTTT. It yields the protein CASSLSGATDTQYF.

The chain links TRBV2 to TRBJ2-3, with D perhaps given as TRBD1 or TRBD2 (5 bases each). Germline V gene data show CDR1 as SNHLY and CDR2 as FYNNEI. The CDR3 totals 13 residues. Trimming pared 7 bases from V and 2 bases from J, leaving 10 bases between. For the CDR3, the DNA is TGTGCCAGCAAGGGGACCATCACAGATACGCAGTATTTT. Amino acid sequence: CASKGTITDTQYF.

This clonotype is medium-sized in the sample. V is TRBV21-1 and J is TRBJ1-2; the table names TRBD1, a call not compared with the DNA. TRBV21-1 is listed as a pseudogene. The CDR3 extends over 14 amino acids. CDR3 region: CASSKVPGRYGYTF. CDR3 coding DNA: TGTGCCAGCAGCAAAGTTCCCGGCCGATATGGCTACACCTTC.